This T cell receptor beta chain was captured by sequencing in a study of glioma-infiltrating T cells. Notes on the study in general: Gliomas, especially low-grade, showed above-expected tissue-blood divergence; non-neoplastic patients showed below.

This clonotype occurred a few times. Its antigen remains unknown. The ends were cut back, 0 bases at V and 0 bases at J, with 10 bases in the middle. There are 16 residues in the CDR3. The V gene's germline CDR1 is SGHRS and CDR2 YFSETQ. TCR alpha and beta CDR3 regions were amplified from RNA using iRepertoire nested multiplex PCR. For one-step reverse transcription and amplification, 100-400 ng of tissue mRNA or PBMC total RNA was used. TCRdb processed the multiplex PCR reads anew with MiXCR; each CDR3 protein has one entry. The data show approximately 120,000 distinct CDR3 sequences, less than 30% seen once.

This receptor was obtained from a human donor with low-grade glioma or glioblastoma, undergoing nonglioma brain surgery, or in good health (not recorded which). Sequenced material: glioma tissue, nonneoplastic brain tissue, or PBMCs (not recorded which). The rearrangement joins TRBV5-1 to TRBJ1-3; no clear D. The CDR3 loop is CASSLGLQSSGNTIYF. The CDR3 bases are TGCGCCAGCAGCTTGGGCTTACAGAGCTCTGGAAACACCATATATTTT. The full variable domain, its missing parts supplied by reference TRBV5-1 and TRBJ1-3, is KAGVTQTPRYLIKTRGQQVTLSCSPISGHRSVSWYQQTPGQGLQFLFEYFSETQRNKGNFPGRFSGRQFSNSRSEMNVSTLELGDSALYLCASSLGLQSSGNTIYFGEGSWLTVV.